This T cell receptor (beta chain) appears in the sequencing data of a study of Graves' ophthalmopathy and Graves' hyperthyroidism. J lost 0 bases, V lost 5 bases, and 6 bases had no gene match. The CDR3 has 17 residues. Germline V gene lookup returns CDR1 SGHVS and CDR2 FNYEAQ. RNA transcripts were the template, and TCR beta CDR3 regions were amplified from them. Amplification began with first-round RT-PCR using HTBI primers, then second-round multiplex PCR was performed. TCRdb passed the multiplex PCR reads through MiXCR, listing each CDR3 protein once. This sample has hundreds of thousands of distinct CDR3 sequences; roughly 40% occur once, and the top ten carry 40% to 45%.

The chain carries TRBV7-6 and TRBJ2-3, with 12 nucleotides matching TRBD2. Sequencing was carried out using peripheral blood. This clonotype originated in an adult man with Graves' ophthalmopathy. In DNA, the CDR3 is TGTGCCAGCAGCCGTGGACTAGCGGGGAGTAGCACAGATACGCAGTATTTT. Its protein is CASSRGLAGSSTDTQYF.